This entry is about one T cell receptor beta chain. What it recognizes is unknown. This sample includes further DNA sequences coding for the same CDR3. The data originate from a study of cytomegalovirus exposure and HLA in healthy donors. The study's findings and limits: Reportedly, HLA-A and HLA-B alleles of most subjects were accurately predicted from TCR beta. Trimming of TCR beta V- and J-genes showed a link, identified in a later analysis, to a missense DCLRE1C variant. Likely technical artifact: a cluster of highly shared sequence variants.

The PCR had 60 Vbeta and 13 Jbeta primers. Sequenced by immunoSEQ multiplex PCR; TCRdb stores in-frame clones only, minus some. The sample holds about 130,000 clones. Germline V gene lookup returns CDR1 SGHTA and CDR2 FQGNSA. The CDR3 contains 13 residues. The V and J ends lost 5 bases and 6 bases respectively, with 12 bases between them. Sequenced input: PBMCs. The source of this sequence is a woman aged 40 to 49 in good health and CMV-seronegative. The rearrangement joins TRBV7-2 to TRBJ2-3; D is unresolved. The CDR3 nucleotides read TGTGCCAGCAGCAGTGTGGCGGCGGATACGCAGTATTTT. Amino acid sequence: CASSSVAADTQYF.